The 32 T cell receptor beta chains below all came from one sample that was sequenced in a study of T cells expressing NK-cell markers. Reanalyzing the 5' RACE reads, TCRdb keeps one entry per CDR3 protein, without DNA. This table lists more than 120,000 distinct CDR3 sequences. Sequenced material: blood T cells: a sorted CD56 or NKG2C T cell subset, CD4+ or CD8+ T cells, or bulk PBMC T cells (not recorded which). These receptors were collected from a man in his late teens or twenties in good health.

V is TRBV4-1 and J is TRBJ2-1; checking the TCRdb D call of TRBD2 is not possible without DNA. In germline, CDR1 is MGHRA, CDR2 YSYEKL. The CDR3 is 19 amino acids. The CDR3 is CASSQDPGGSGLGGNEQFF.

The chain combines TRBV29-1 with TRBJ1-2; TCRdb selects TRBD1, and the lack of DNA leaves this call unchecked. This CDR3 is 15 amino acids long. Germline values: CDR1 SQVTM, CDR2 ANQGSEA. CDR3 protein: CSVNPQGMTGSGYTF.

V and J are TRBV7-9 and TRBJ2-2. Looked up from germline, CDR1 is SEHNR and CDR2 is FQNEAQ (reference sequence). The CDR3 spans 16 residues. The CDR3 reads CASSSDGPWNTGELFF.

CDR3 sequence: CASTRGNEKLFF. This chain links TRBV25-1 with TRBJ1-4; lacking DNA, the TRBD1 call made by TCRdb goes unchecked. The germline V gene encodes CDR1 MGHDK and CDR2 SYGVNS. The CDR3 totals 12 residues.

The genes are TRBV6-2 or TRBV6-3 and TRBJ2-5; the D call of TRBD1 rests on TCRdb alone, since no DNA is present to check it. Germline V CDR1 and CDR2: MNHEY, SVGEGT. The CDR3 runs 14 residues. CDR3 in amino acids: CASSILGGRETQYF.

The J gene is TRBJ2-2, the V gene TRBV7-9; the D call of TRBD2 rests on TCRdb alone, since no DNA is present to check it. CDR1 and CDR2 from the germline V gene are SEHNR and FQNEAQ (reference sequence). The CDR3 covers 15 residues. CDR3 sequence: CASSLVAGVTGELFF. Using reference TRBV7-9 and TRBJ2-2 for the parts outside the CDR3, the full variable domain is DTGVSQNPRHKITKRGQNVTFRCDPISEHNRLYWYRQTLGQGPEFLTYFQNEAQLEKSRLLSDRFSAERPKGSFSTLEIQRTEQGDSAMYLCASSLVAGVTGELFFGEGSRLTVL.

The chain couples TRBV11-2 to TRBJ2-5; the D call of TRBD2 rests on TCRdb alone, since no DNA is present to check it. The germline V gene has CDR1 SGHAT and CDR2 FQNNGV. The CDR3 is made up of 12 amino acids. The CDR3 reads CASRGLFPTQYF.

The CDR3 sequence is CASSQDRGGAPDTQYF. V usage is TRBV3-1 and J usage is TRBJ2-3; TCRdb's assignment of TRBD1 cannot be checked, as there is no DNA. Germline assignment: CDR1 LGHDT and CDR2 YNNKEL (reference sequence). The CDR3 spans 16 residues.

The chain uses TRBV3-1 and TRBJ2-6; there is no DNA to check the TCRdb D call of TRBD1. The CDR3 length is 18 residues. Germline CDR1 and CDR2: LGHDT and YNNKEL (reference sequence). The CDR3 protein is CASSQRDTIPSGANVLTF.

The V gene is TRBV12-3 or TRBV12-4, the J gene TRBJ2-5; TCRdb calls TRBD1, which cannot be checked without DNA. The CDR3 is made up of 14 amino acids. CDR3 sequence: CASSHGTGGETQYF.

The V and J genes are TRBV9 and TRBJ2-5; the TCRdb D gene call, TRBD1, has no DNA to confirm it. Germline assignment: CDR1 SGDLS and CDR2 YYNGEE. The CDR3 is 15 amino acids. The CDR3 reads CASSNGQGYVETQYF. The variable domain in full, completed from reference TRBV9 and TRBJ2-5, reads DSGVTQTPKHLITATGQRVTLRCSPRSGDLSVYWYQQSLDQGLQFLIQYYNGEERAKGNILERFSAQQFPDLHSELNLSSLELGDSALYFCASSNGQGYVETQYFGPGTRLLVL.

The chain joins TRBV30 to TRBJ1-1; checking the TCRdb D call of TRBD1 is not possible without DNA. The CDR3 is made up of 12 amino acids. From germline, CDR1 is GTSNPN and CDR2 SVGIG (reference sequence). The CDR3 here is CAWRPGMREAFF.

This sequence joins TRBV30 and TRBJ1-2; TCRdb picks TRBD1, but there is no DNA to check that call. From germline, CDR1 is GTSNPN and CDR2 SVGIG (reference sequence). The CDR3 spans 13 residues. The CDR3 region is CAWSVLDSAGYTF.

The chain joins TRBV11-1 to TRBJ2-1; TCRdb reports TRBD2, a call that lacks DNA to check it against. Germline V gene data show CDR1 as SGHAT and CDR2 as FQDESV (reference sequence). This CDR3 is 19 amino acids long. The CDR3 protein is CASSLPTTSGRSSYNEQFF.

CDR3: CASSSLGTSGNNEQFF. The V call is TRBV12-3 or TRBV12-4, the J call TRBJ2-1; with no DNA, the TCRdb D assignment of TRBD2 cannot be verified. The CDR3 sequence is 16 residues long.

The chain employs TRBV27 and TRBJ2-3; checking the TCRdb D call of TRBD2 is not possible without DNA. The CDR3 contains 15 residues. Germline CDR1 is MNHEY and CDR2 is SMNVEV (reference sequence). This chain's CDR3 is CASARLAHNTDTQYF.

The gene calls are TRBV5-6 and TRBJ2-3; TCRdb outputs TRBD1, but without DNA this stays unchecked. CDR3 length equals 17 residues. Germline V CDR1 and CDR2: SGHDT, YYEEEE. CDR3 sequence: CASSAVLGGEFTDTQYF.

V gene TRBV7-9 combines with J gene TRBJ1-5; there is no DNA to check the TCRdb D call of TRBD1. The CDR3 length is 14 residues. Germline V gene sequence: CDR1 SEHNR, CDR2 FQNEAQ (reference sequence). The CDR3 here is CASTSGGGNQPQHF.

This chain's CDR3 is CASSSPPDPGQFF. J is TRBJ2-1 and V is TRBV7-2; checking the TCRdb D call of TRBD1 is not possible without DNA. CDR1 and CDR2 from the germline V gene are SGHTA and FQGNSA. The CDR3 has 13 amino acids.

The chain uses TRBV6-5 and TRBJ2-3. Germline values: CDR1 MNHEY, CDR2 SVGAGI. This CDR3 is 17 amino acids long. The chain's CDR3 is CASSCSVTSGGTDTQYF.

The V call is TRBV18, the J call TRBJ2-1; TCRdb's D gene call, TRBD2, goes unchecked for lack of DNA. CDR1 KGHSH and CDR2 LQKENI come from the germline V gene. CDR3 length: 19 amino acids. The CDR3 sequence is CASSPVPAGVLSSYNEQFF.

The gene calls are TRBV13 and TRBJ2-1; no DNA is available, so the TRBD1 call from TCRdb remains unchecked. CDR1 is PRHDT, CDR2 FYEKMQ, per germline (reference sequence). The CDR3 length is 17 residues. The CDR3 loop reads CASSSTRDREVRNEQFF.

This CDR3 is CASRQTWDRGGNTEAFF. The J gene is TRBJ1-1, the V gene TRBV12-3 or TRBV12-4; TCRdb's D gene call, TRBD1, goes unchecked for lack of DNA. This CDR3 comprises 17 residues.

The rearrangement links TRBV15 to TRBJ2-1; TCRdb calls TRBD1, which cannot be checked without DNA. There are 18 residues in the CDR3. The germline CDR1 and CDR2 sequences are LNHNV and YYDKDF (reference sequence). The CDR3 spells CATSRDGGSQASGNEQFF.

The gene calls are TRBV20-1 and TRBJ1-1; TCRdb names TRBD1, which stays unverified in the absence of DNA. Germline CDR1 reads DFQATT; CDR2 reads SNEGSKA (reference sequence). CDR3 length: 14 amino acids. The CDR3 loop reads CSAGSGEWVTEAFF.

The chain couples TRBV6-1 to TRBJ2-3. Per the germline V gene, CDR1 is MNHNS and CDR2 is SASEGT. This CDR3 is built from 14 residues. This CDR3 reads CASSPNPSTDTQYF.

The chain employs TRBV20-1 and TRBJ1-1. The V gene's germline CDR1 is DFQATT and CDR2 SNEGSKA (reference sequence). The CDR3 is made up of 12 amino acids. The CDR3 spells CSAKRGTTEAFF.

The V gene is TRBV7-6, the J gene TRBJ2-7; TCRdb outputs TRBD1, but without DNA this stays unchecked. This CDR3 is 15 amino acids long. Germline CDR1 is SGHVS and CDR2 is FNYEAQ. The CDR3 is CASSLAGGVRDEQYF.

This sequence joins TRBV4-2 and TRBJ2-2; the TRBD1 assignment by TCRdb is unverifiable without DNA. Per the germline V gene, CDR1 is LGHNA and CDR2 is YNFKEQ. The CDR3 is made up of 19 amino acids. CDR3 protein: CASSQDYSSRGSDTGELFF.

The J gene is TRBJ2-1, the V gene TRBV5-8; TCRdb proposes TRBD2, but this gene call is untestable without DNA. The CDR3 is 16 amino acids. Germline assignment: CDR1 SGHTS and CDR2 YDEGEE. The CDR3 protein is CASSRPRDSLNNEQFF.

V is TRBV5-5 and J is TRBJ1-1. The CDR3 has 14 residues. Germline V CDR1 and CDR2: SGHKS, YYEKEE (reference sequence). The CDR3 protein is CASSQLYYAPEAFF.

The rearrangement uses TRBV29-1 and TRBJ1-1; TCRdb selects TRBD1, and the lack of DNA leaves this call unchecked. The CDR3 runs 13 residues. Per germline, CDR1 SQVTM and CDR2 ANQGSEA. The CDR3 sequence is CSVGDSLNTEAFF.